Listed below are T cell receptor beta chains from one sample, sequenced in a study of blood T cell repertoires in COVID-19. Profiled with immunoSEQ multiplex PCR; TCRdb holds only in-frame clones, not every one. The sample holds under 350,000 clones, approximately 86% seen once. The sequenced sample was PBMCs or T cells enriched from blood (not recorded which). The receptors were gathered from a woman aged 40 to 50 with acute COVID-19. Both conserved end residues are part of each CDR3. A D gene is named only where the DNA matches it firmly. A row's size may be missing; if present it is once, few, many or a size class.

d_call	v_call	j_call	clone_size	cdr3_nt	cdr3_aa
-	TRBV2	TRBJ1-1	-	TGTGCCAGCAGAGAAACAGAGACGCCGAACACTGAAGCTTTCTTT	CASRETETPNTEAFF
TRBD2	TRBV19	TRBJ2-1	-	TGTGCCAGTAGTATGGGACTAGCGGGATTTCGCAATGAGCAGTTCTTC	CASSMGLAGFRNEQFF
-	TRBV21-1	TRBJ2-3	-	TGTGCCCGAGGACGGCTGTACGACGGGAGTAGCACAGATACGCAGTATTTT	CARGRLYDGSSTDTQYF
TRBD1	TRBV19	TRBJ2-2	-	TGTGCCAGTAGCCGACCGGGACAGGGGACCGGGGAGCTGTTTTTT	CASSRPGQGTGELFF
-	TRBV7-2	TRBJ2-2	-	TGTGCCAGCAGCTTAGCAGGGGCCTACACCGGGGAGCTGTTTTTT	CASSLAGAYTGELFF
TRBD1	TRBV7-3	TRBJ1-1	once	TGTGCCAGCAGCGTAGTCAGGGGGACTGAAGCTTTCTTT	CASSVVRGTEAFF
-	TRBV5-1	TRBJ2-7	-	TGCGCCAGCAGAGATGGAGCTTCCTACGAGCAGTACTTC	CASRDGASYEQYF
-	TRBV2	TRBJ2-5	-	TGTGCCACACATAACGGGGTCCGAGAGACCCAGTACTTC	CATHNGVRETQYF
-	TRBV2	TRBJ2-1	-	TGTGCCAGCAGTGCGTTGTTAGCAATGGATGAGCAGTTCTTC	CASSALLAMDEQFF
-	TRBV9	TRBJ2-3	-	TGTGCCAGCAGCGTAGGAGCCCTAGGGGGCACAGATACGCAGTATTTT	CASSVGALGGTDTQYF
-	TRBV2	TRBJ2-7	-	TGTGCCAGCAGTGAAACGGGAATGGATCGTGAAGAGCAGTACTTC	CASSETGMDREEQYF
-	TRBV5-1	TRBJ1-1	few	TGCGCCAGCAGCTTAAGGGGCGCTGAAGCTTTCTTT	CASSLRGAEAFF
TRBD2	TRBV18	TRBJ2-2	-	TGTGCCAGCTCACCAAGACTAGCGGGCACCGGGGAGCTGTTTTTT	CASSPRLAGTGELFF
TRBD2	TRBV19	TRBJ2-6	-	TGTGCCAGTACCCACGCGGGGGCTGGGGCCAACGTCCTGACTTTC	CASTHAGAGANVLTF
TRBD2	TRBV28	TRBJ2-3	-	TGTGCCAGCAGAGCTAGCGGGAGGGTGGGAACAGATACGCAGTATTTT	CASRASGRVGTDTQYF
TRBD1	TRBV19	TRBJ1-5	-	TGTGCCAGTAGTCTCGGGACAGGGAGGAGCAATCAGCCCCAGCATTTT	CASSLGTGRSNQPQHF
-	TRBV7-3	TRBJ1-2	once	TGTGCCAGCAGCTTAAACGGTGCAGGGAAAACCCTCATCTTC	CASSLNGAGKTLIF
TRBD1	TRBV3-1/TRBV3-2	TRBJ1-1	once	TGTGCCAGCAGCGGGACAGGGGGTATAATGAACACTGAAGCTTTCTTT	CASSGTGGIMNTEAFF
TRBD2	TRBV7-2	TRBJ2-3	-	TGTGCCAGCAGCCCGGGGGGTAGCGGCACAGATACGCAGTATTTT	CASSPGGSGTDTQYF
-	TRBV2	TRBJ1-5	-	TGTGCCAGCAGTGAAGGCGGGACCCCAAATCAGCCCCAGCATTTT	CASSEGGTPNQPQHF
TRBD2	TRBV4-3	TRBJ2-3	-	TGCGCCAGCAGCCACTATCTAGCGGGGGGCACAGATACGCAGTATTTT	CASSHYLAGGTDTQYF
TRBD2	TRBV7-2	TRBJ2-3	-	TGTGCCAGCAGCCTCAGCGGGGGGGCCGAGTCAGATACGCAGTATTTT	CASSLSGGAESDTQYF
TRBD2	TRBV18	TRBJ2-5	-	TGTGCCAGCTCACCAGTCCCGGGAGGAAAGGGAGAGACCCAGTACTTC	CASSPVPGGKGETQYF
TRBD1	TRBV7-9	TRBJ1-2	-	TGTGCCACGACCCTGGACAGGGCCTATGGCTACACCTTC	CATTLDRAYGYTF
TRBD1	TRBV7-2	TRBJ1-5	once	TGTGCCAGCAGCTTAAAACAGGGGGCTTATAGCAATCAGCCCCAGCATTTT	CASSLKQGAYSNQPQHF
-	TRBV28	TRBJ1-5	-	TGTGCCAGCAGTTCCCCCATTACAGGGAGAGGTCAGCCCCAGCATTTT	CASSSPITGRGQPQHF
TRBD2	TRBV3-1/TRBV3-2	TRBJ2-7	-	TGTGCCAGCAGCCGCCTAGCGGGGACCTACGAGCAGTACTTC	CASSRLAGTYEQYF
-	TRBV18	TRBJ1-2	-	TGTGCCAGCTCACAGGGGCCCTATGGCTACACCTTC	CASSQGPYGYTF
-	TRBV15	TRBJ1-4	-	TGTGCCACCAGCAGAGCATTCCCTAATGAAAAACTGTTTTTT	CATSRAFPNEKLFF
-	TRBV19	TRBJ2-5	-	TGTGCCAGTAGTAAGAGGGCGGCGGGAATGGTGGAGACCCAGTACTTC	CASSKRAAGMVETQYF
-	TRBV19	TRBJ2-1	-	TGTGCCAGTACCCAGCTCGGCGGGATCCCCCACAATGAGCAGTTCTTC	CASTQLGGIPHNEQFF
-	TRBV5-1	TRBJ2-3	-	TGCGCCAGCAGCTTGATTGACACCACAGATACGCAGTATTTT	CASSLIDTTDTQYF
TRBD1	TRBV9	TRBJ2-7	-	TGTGCCAGCAGCGTTGGGACAGGGAATCCCTACGAGCAGTACTTC	CASSVGTGNPYEQYF
-	TRBV7-2	TRBJ1-1	once	TGTGCCAGCAGCTTAAACAGGGTTACTGAAGCTTTCTTT	CASSLNRVTEAFF
-	TRBV28	TRBJ2-5	-	TGTGCCAGCAGTTCCCTTTATGATAACGGTCCCACTAGGGAGACCCAGTACTTC	CASSSLYDNGPTRETQYF
-	TRBV5-1	TRBJ1-2	-	TGCGCCAGCAGCCCCGGGTTGGAGGTGGGAGGCTACACCTTC	CASSPGLEVGGYTF
TRBD1	TRBV2	TRBJ2-3	few	TGTGCCAGCAGTCGACAGGGAAATGGAGTAGATACGCAGTATTTT	CASSRQGNGVDTQYF
TRBD1	TRBV3-1/TRBV3-2	TRBJ2-7	-	TGTGCCAGCAGCCAATCGAGCCGGGGACAGGGAGACGAGCAGTACTTC	CASSQSSRGQGDEQYF
-	TRBV7-9	TRBJ1-6	-	TGTGCCAGCAGCCCCGACAGAAATAATTCACCCCTCCACTTT	CASSPDRNNSPLHF
TRBD1	TRBV18	TRBJ1-4	-	TGTGCCAGCTCACTGGGACAGGGGGTCGGAAAACTGTTTTTT	CASSLGQGVGKLFF
TRBD2	TRBV27	TRBJ2-2	-	TGTGCCAGCAGGGGACTAGCGGTAGGGGAGCTGTTTTTT	CASRGLAVGELFF
TRBD1	TRBV6-2/TRBV6-3	TRBJ1-2	once	TGTGCCAGCAGCTCAAATCGGAAGGGGGCCGGAAATGGCTACACCTTC	CASSSNRKGAGNGYTF
TRBD1	TRBV7-2	TRBJ2-6	-	TGTGCCAGCAGCTTAAAGACAGGGGGCGAAGTCCTGACTTTC	CASSLKTGGEVLTF
-	TRBV28	TRBJ1-1	-	TGTGCCAGCTCCTCTGGGGGGACTCCGAACACTGAAGCTTTCTTT	CASSSGGTPNTEAFF
-	TRBV3-1/TRBV3-2	TRBJ1-2	-	TGTGCCAGCAGCCAAGTTGCCAGTTATGGCTACACCTTC	CASSQVASYGYTF
-	TRBV5-1	TRBJ2-2	-	TGCGCCAGCAGCTTGACAGAAACCGGGGAGCTGTTTTTT	CASSLTETGELFF